This T cell receptor beta chain comes out of a study of T-cell memory formation after mild COVID-19. The overall study: Clusters of TCRs were largely donor specific. General study results and limits: Researchers report contracting CD4+ clones mostly in CM and EM, with CD8+ clones in EMRA. Day 15 to 85 contracting clones showed balanced CD4/CD8; day 15 to 37 expanders favored CD4+.

With constant-segment primers, 5'RACE yielded cDNA libraries of TCR alpha and TCR beta that carried sample barcodes and UMIs. TCRdb reprocessed the 5' RACE reads via MiXCR and lists one record per CDR3 protein. The sample holds around 470,000 distinct CDR3 sequences, 20% seen once. With 2 bases removed from V and 3 bases from J, the gap between germline ends came to 23 bases. This CDR3 comprises 18 residues. Germline CDR1 reads MNHNY; CDR2 reads SVGAGI (reference sequence). With respect to this clonotype: Its antigen is unknown.

The chain combines TRBV6-6 with TRBJ2-7; TRBD1 or TRBD2 may be the D gene (5 bases each). Sample: PBMCs or a T cell subset sorted from them (not recorded which). This TCR derives from an adult woman who had mild COVID-19 (a few samples of this study predate the infection). Cell type and time point are not known. The CDR3, as DNA: TGTGCCAGCAGTTACAACGTTCCAGGGACCCCCGTAAACTACGAGCAGTACTTC. It translates to CASSYNVPGTPVNYEQYF.